The 8 T cell receptor beta chains presented below share a single source sample, sequenced in a study of CD8 T cells in ankylosing spondylitis (dated by TCRdb to the late 2010s). Study-level results and caveats: Blood from ankylosing spondylitis patients appeared to be characterized by a TCR beta motif composed of several highly homologous amino acid variants.

The protocol used for the library was 5' RACE. Instrument on record: Illumina HiSeq 2500. TCRdb redid the processing of the public reads, applying fastp at Q25 and MiXCR, and retained in-frame beta chains. Rows matching on CDR3 protein sequence are summarized as one entry with the most common DNA and genes. This sample has 470,000 or so distinct CDR3 sequences in its table, and 25% to 30% of those were observed once. 0.89% of the sample goes to the ten largest clones. Their antigens remain unidentified. The sample taken for sequencing was blood, either unsorted or a sorted T cell fraction (not recorded which). These receptors were obtained from a male donor with ankylosing spondylitis.

The J gene is TRBJ1-4, the V gene TRBV12-3 or TRBV12-4; 11 bases line up with TRBD1. This CDR3 comprises 14 residues. The V segment lost 8 bases and the J segment 8 bases; nucleotides outside the gene matches: 7. The CDR3 loop is CASLSGTGGEKLFF. CDR3 coding DNA: TGTGCCAGCTTGTCCGGGACAGGGGGAGAAAAACTGTTTTTT.

The chain joins TRBV21-1 to TRBJ2-7. TRBV21-1 is flagged as a pseudogene. The CDR3 runs 15 residues. Here the CDR3 DNA reads TGTGCCAGCAGCAAAGTAGCCAGGAGCTCCTACGAGCAGTACTTC. Its translation is CASSKVARSSYEQYF.

The chain employs TRBV3-1 and TRBJ2-1, with D hard to call. The germline CDR1 and CDR2 sequences are LGHDT and YNNKEL (reference sequence). The CDR3 has 13 residues. Trimming stripped 4 bases from V and 1 base from J, with 5 bases between. CDR3 residues: CASSRESYNEQFF. CDR3 sequence (DNA): TGTGCCAGCAGCCGCGAGTCCTACAATGAGCAGTTCTTC.

The V gene is TRBV9, the J gene TRBJ2-1; TRBD2 aligns across 8 bases. The CDR3 loop spans 16 amino acids. Germline assignment: CDR1 SGDLS and CDR2 YYNGEE. Trimming removed 0 bases from V and 2 bases from J; junction bases left unmatched: 4. Here the CDR3 DNA reads TGTGCCAGCAGCGTAGAGAACGGGAGGGCCTACAATGAGCAGTTCTTC. Translating it yields CASSVENGRAYNEQFF. Complete variable domain (other parts from reference TRBV9 and TRBJ2-1): DSGVTQTPKHLITATGQRVTLRCSPRSGDLSVYWYQQSLDQGLQFLIQYYNGEERAKGNILERFSAQQFPDLHSELNLSSLELGDSALYFCASSVENGRAYNEQFFGPGTRLTVL.

This clonotype has only a few counts. This chain joins TRBV6-1 and TRBJ2-1; 8 nucleotides align to TRBD2. V dropped 5 bases and J dropped 9; count of bases not matched to a gene: 9. The length of the CDR3 is 14 residues. Per germline, CDR1 MNHNS and CDR2 SASEGT. The CDR3 DNA reads as TGTGCCAGCAGTAGGGAGCGGGAGTCCGGTGAGCAGTTCTTC. This translates into CASSRERESGEQFF.

This clonotype came up a few times. CDR3 bases: TGTGCCAGCCAGGGGGGGACAGGGTCCTCACCCCTCCACTTT. Protein: CASQGGTGSSPLHF. J is TRBJ1-6 and V is TRBV28; 9 bases are shared with TRBD1. With 8 bases clipped from V and 10 bases from J, the junction kept 9 bases outside the gene matches. This CDR3 has 14 residues. From germline, CDR1 is MDHEN and CDR2 SYDVKM.

The J gene is TRBJ2-3, the V gene TRBV20-1, with D hard to call. Between the trimmed V and J ends, which lost 6 bases and 5 bases, there was a span of 12 bases. Germline V gives CDR1 DFQATT, CDR2 SNEGSKA (reference sequence). The CDR3 consists of 12 residues. The DNA for the CDR3 is TGCAGTGCCCGAACACCCGGAGATACGCAGTATTTT. Its translation: CSARTPGDTQYF.

This clonotype showed up just a few times. The gene calls are TRBV20-1 and TRBJ1-1, with D tentatively TRBD1 (5 bases). V lost 5 bases and J 4 bases, leaving 11 bases between the germline ends. Germline loops: CDR1 DFQATT, CDR2 SNEGSKA (reference sequence). CDR3 length: 12 amino acids. CDR3 amino acids: CSAGTWATEAFF. The CDR3 DNA follows: TGCAGTGCTGGGACGTGGGCCACTGAAGCTTTCTTT.